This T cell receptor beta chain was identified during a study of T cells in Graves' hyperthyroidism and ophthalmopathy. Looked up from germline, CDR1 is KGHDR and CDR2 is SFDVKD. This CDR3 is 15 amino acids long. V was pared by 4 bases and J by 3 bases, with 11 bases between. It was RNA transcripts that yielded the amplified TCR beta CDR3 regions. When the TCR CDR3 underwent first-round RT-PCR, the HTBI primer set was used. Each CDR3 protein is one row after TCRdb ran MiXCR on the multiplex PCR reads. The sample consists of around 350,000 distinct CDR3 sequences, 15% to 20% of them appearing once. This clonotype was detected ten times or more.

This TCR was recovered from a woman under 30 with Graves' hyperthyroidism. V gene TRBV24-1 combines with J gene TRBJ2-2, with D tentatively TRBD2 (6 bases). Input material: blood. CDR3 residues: CATSDPRGYTGELFF. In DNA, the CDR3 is TGTGCCACCAGTGACCCTCGGGGGTACACCGGGGAGCTGTTTTTT.